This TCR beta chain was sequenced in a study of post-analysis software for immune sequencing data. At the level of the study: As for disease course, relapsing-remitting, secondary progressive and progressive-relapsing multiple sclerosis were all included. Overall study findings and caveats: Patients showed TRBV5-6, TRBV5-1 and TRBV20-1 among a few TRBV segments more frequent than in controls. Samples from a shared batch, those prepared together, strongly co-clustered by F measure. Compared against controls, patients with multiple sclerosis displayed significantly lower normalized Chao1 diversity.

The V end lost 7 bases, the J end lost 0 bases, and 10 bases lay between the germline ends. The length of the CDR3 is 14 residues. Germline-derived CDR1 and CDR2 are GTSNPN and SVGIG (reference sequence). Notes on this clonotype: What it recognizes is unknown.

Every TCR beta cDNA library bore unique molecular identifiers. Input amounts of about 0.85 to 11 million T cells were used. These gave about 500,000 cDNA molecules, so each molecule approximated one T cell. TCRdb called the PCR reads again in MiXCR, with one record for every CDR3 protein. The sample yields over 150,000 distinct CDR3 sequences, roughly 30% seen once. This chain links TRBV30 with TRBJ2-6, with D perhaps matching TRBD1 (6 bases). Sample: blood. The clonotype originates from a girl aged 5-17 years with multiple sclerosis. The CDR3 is CASTGLSGANVLTF. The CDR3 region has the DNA TGTGCCTCAACAGGGCTCTCTGGGGCCAACGTCCTGACTTTC.